The present T cell receptor (beta chain) was sequenced within a study of T cell responses to AZD1222 COVID-19 vaccine. Study background: Combined were second doses at about 4 or about 12 weeks. Study-level findings and limits: Clonal diversity may have been underestimated, and the donors were mostly white British, with more females than males.

Trimming took 2 bases from V and 9 from J, leaving 11 bases between them. Germline V gives CDR1 MNHNY, CDR2 SVGAGI (reference sequence). The CDR3 runs to 14 residues. Regarding this clone: Antigen: not known.

The data were produced by immunoSEQ multiplex PCR, yet TCRdb's version contains in-frame clones alone and is incomplete. The sample yields about 140,000 clones, roughly 92% seen once. The clonotype comes from an adult in good health. The sequenced sample was peripheral blood, obtained on day 0 of AZD1222 vaccination. This chain uses TRBV6-6 with TRBJ1-6, with D possibly being TRBD1 (6 bases). The CDR3 protein is CASSYTGASSPLHF. CDR3 DNA sequence: TGTGCCAGCAGTTACACGGGGGCCTCTTCACCCCTCCACTTT.